Below, 5 T cell receptor beta chains from the same sample are listed, as sequenced in a study of blood T cell repertoires in COVID-19. Clones were sequenced by immunoSEQ multiplex PCR, and TCRdb holds only the in-frame ones, with some missing. The sample carries roughly 130,000 clones, roughly 83% recorded once. Sequenced input: PBMCs or T cells enriched from blood (not recorded which). These receptors came from a man between 45 and 60 years old who had recovered from COVID-19.

The chain combines TRBV4-3 with TRBJ2-3; tentatively, D is TRBD1 (6 bases). The germline V gene has CDR1 LGHNA and CDR2 YSLEER. The CDR3 runs to 16 residues. The V end was cut by 0 bases, the J end by 5 bases, with 15 bases between. CDR3 nucleotide sequence: TGCGCCAGCAGCCAAGATTATAGGGACACCCAAGATACGCAGTATTTT. Its protein is CASSQDYRDTQDTQYF.

This clone came up a few times. The chain combines TRBV5-4 with TRBJ1-4; TRBD1 matches 7 bases. The trim removed 1 base at V and 8 bases at J, leaving 8 bases unmatched. The length of the CDR3 is 15 residues. CDR1 SGHNT and CDR2 YYREEE come from the germline V gene (reference sequence). In nucleotides, the CDR3 is TGTGCCAGCAGCTTGTCGGGACAGCCTGGGGAAAAACTGTTTTTT. This codes for CASSLSGQPGEKLFF.

The CDR3 nucleotides read TGTGCCAGCAGCGAGAGGACTAGCGGGGGCCCACACACAGATACGCAGTATTTT. Amino acid sequence: CASSERTSGGPHTDTQYF. The chain employs TRBV9 and TRBJ2-3, with 13 bases lining up with TRBD2. The CDR3 has 18 amino acids. V lost 3 bases, J lost 2 bases, and 9 bases stayed unmatched. Germline V gene lookup returns CDR1 SGDLS and CDR2 YYNGEE.

Only a few counts were recorded for this clone. The chain joins TRBV5-1 to TRBJ2-7; no clear D gene. V was shortened by 1 base and J by 5 bases, with 4 bases between the two germline ends. CDR1 is SGHRS, CDR2 YFSETQ, per germline. This CDR3 is built from 11 residues. CDR3 nucleotides: TGCGCCAGCAGCTTGCTCCACGAGCAGTACTTC. Translation: CASSLLHEQYF.

The chain has TRBV7-6 and TRBJ1-4, with 7 bases matching TRBD1. The CDR3 sequence is 19 residues long. Germline values: CDR1 SGHVS, CDR2 FNYEAQ. Trimming took 1 base from V and 1 from J; bases not matched to a gene: 12. CDR3 DNA sequence: TGTGCCAGCAGCTTAGAGTGGAGACAGGGTGCCCGAACTAATGAAAAACTGTTTTTT. This gives the protein CASSLEWRQGARTNEKLFF. Full variable domain (rest looked up from reference TRBV7-6 and TRBJ1-4): GAGVSQSPRYKVTKRGQDVALRCDPISGHVSLYWYRQALGQGPEFLTYFNYEAQQDKSGLPNDRFSAERPEGSISTLTIQRTEQRDSAMYRCASSLEWRQGARTNEKLFFGSGTQLSVL.